This TCR beta chain was retrieved from a study of blood T cells in healthy people across ages. Study conclusions and caveats: It was held that the diversity estimates obtained from one million T cells were underestimates.

This clonotype was found a few times. The antigen is not known. The CDR3 covers 15 residues. CDR1 and CDR2 (germline): DFQATT, SNEGSKA (reference sequence). V lost 0 bases, J lost 6 bases, and 7 bases stayed unmatched. A second PCR, run for roughly 7 to 11 cycles, used a sample-barcoded 5' primer plus a J-beta primer mix. Every individual sample yielded 2.5 million or more paired-end reads (each containing CDR3). TCRdb ran MiXCR on the 5' RACE reads and lists one entry per CDR3 protein. The sample yields 630,000 or so distinct CDR3 sequences, around 32% seen once. Total RNA, at least 6 micrograms per sample, came from PBMCs.

The specimen sequenced was blood. The origin of this receptor is a woman of 80 years or more in good health. The chain recombines TRBV20-1 with TRBJ1-4, with TRBD1 matching over 7 bases. In DNA form, the CDR3 reads TGCAGTGCTAGAGAACGGAGGGGGCCATATGAAAAACTGTTTTTT. Its protein product is CSARERRGPYEKLFF.